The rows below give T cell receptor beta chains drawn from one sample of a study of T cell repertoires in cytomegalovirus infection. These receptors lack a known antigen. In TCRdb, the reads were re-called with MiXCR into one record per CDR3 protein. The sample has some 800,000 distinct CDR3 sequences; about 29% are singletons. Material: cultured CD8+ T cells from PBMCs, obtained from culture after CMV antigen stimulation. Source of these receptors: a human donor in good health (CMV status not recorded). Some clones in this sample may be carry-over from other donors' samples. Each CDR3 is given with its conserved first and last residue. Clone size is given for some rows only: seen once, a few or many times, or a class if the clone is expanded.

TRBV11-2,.,CACGGATDTQYF
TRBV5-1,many,CASSSYKGLSEAFF
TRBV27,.,CASSLSRLAGQETQYF
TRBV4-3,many,CASSQGRPQGANEKLFF
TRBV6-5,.,CASSYSGWSPYNEQFF
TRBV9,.,CASSEAAAQETQYF
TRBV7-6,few,CASSPQGSNTEAFF
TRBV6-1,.,CASTSLAGPYNEQFF
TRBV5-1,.,CASSPGTVSGQPQHF
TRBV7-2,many,CASSLGTGSEQYF
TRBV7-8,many,CASSLHGGAHNEQFF
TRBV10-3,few,CAISWTGNTEAFF
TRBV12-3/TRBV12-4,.,CASSLEPVGGELFF
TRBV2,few,CASSELKYNEQFF
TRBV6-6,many,CASRTTGSTDTQYF
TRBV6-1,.,CASSEDWNQPQHF
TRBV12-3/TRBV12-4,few,CASSLYGADQPQHF
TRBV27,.,CASSFGAGMTGELFF
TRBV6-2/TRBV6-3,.,CASSYDGVETQYF
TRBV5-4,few,CASSLGEEQFF
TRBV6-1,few,CASSERGGVSSYEQYF
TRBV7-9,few,CASSLEGRRNYGYTF
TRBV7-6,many,CASSSTEGQGAYNEQFF